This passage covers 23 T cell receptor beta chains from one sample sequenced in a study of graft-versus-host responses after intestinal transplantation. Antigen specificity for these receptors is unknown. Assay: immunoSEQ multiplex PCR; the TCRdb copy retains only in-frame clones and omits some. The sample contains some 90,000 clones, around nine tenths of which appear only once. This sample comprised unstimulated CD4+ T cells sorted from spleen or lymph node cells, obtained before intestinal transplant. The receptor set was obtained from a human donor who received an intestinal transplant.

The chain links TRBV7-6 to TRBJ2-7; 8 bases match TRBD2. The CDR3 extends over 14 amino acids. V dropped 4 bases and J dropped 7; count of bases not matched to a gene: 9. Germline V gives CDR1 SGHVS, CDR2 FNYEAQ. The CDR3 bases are TGTGCCAGCAGCTCCGGGACTAGTAGTGGGGAGCAGTACTTC. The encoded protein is CASSSGTSSGEQYF.

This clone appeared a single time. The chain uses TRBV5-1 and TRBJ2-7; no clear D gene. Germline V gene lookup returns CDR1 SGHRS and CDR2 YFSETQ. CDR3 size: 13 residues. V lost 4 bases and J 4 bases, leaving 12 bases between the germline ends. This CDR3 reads CASSTTLEYEQYF. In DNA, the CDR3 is TGCGCCAGCAGCACTACCCTAGAGTACGAGCAGTACTTC.

The CDR3 nucleotides are TGCGCCAGCAGCTTGGCGGGACAGGAGAATGAAAAACTGTTTTTT. It yields the protein CASSLAGQENEKLFF. V and J are TRBV5-1 and TRBJ1-4; the match to TRBD1 covers 8 bases. This CDR3 is 15 amino acids long. Per the germline V gene, CDR1 is SGHRS and CDR2 is YFSETQ. J lost 5 bases, V lost 0 bases, and 3 bases had no gene match. Variable domain in full (rest from reference TRBV5-1 and TRBJ1-4): KAGVTQTPRYLIKTRGQQVTLSCSPISGHRSVSWYQQTPGQGLQFLFEYFSETQRNKGNFPGRFSGRQFSNSRSEMNVSTLELGDSALYLCASSLAGQENEKLFFGSGTQLSVL.

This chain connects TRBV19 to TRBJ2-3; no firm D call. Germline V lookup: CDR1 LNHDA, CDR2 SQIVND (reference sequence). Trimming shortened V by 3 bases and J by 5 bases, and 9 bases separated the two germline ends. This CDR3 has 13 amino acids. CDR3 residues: CASSILGRDTQYF. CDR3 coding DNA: TGTGCCAGTAGTATCTTAGGGCGAGATACGCAGTATTTT.

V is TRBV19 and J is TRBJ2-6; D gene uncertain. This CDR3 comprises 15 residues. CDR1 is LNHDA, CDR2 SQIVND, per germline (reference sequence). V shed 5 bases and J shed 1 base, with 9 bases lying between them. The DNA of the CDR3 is TGTGCCAGTAGTTCACAAGGGTCTGGGGCCAACGTCCTGACTTTC. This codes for CASSSQGSGANVLTF.

CDR3 coding DNA: TGTGCCAGCAGCGTAGCACCCTCAACTAATGAAAAACTGTTTTTT. Translating gives CASSVAPSTNEKLFF. The chain employs TRBV9 and TRBJ1-4; D remains unclear. The length of the CDR3 is 15 residues. The V end lost 0 bases, the J end lost 0 bases, and 6 bases lay between the germline ends. Per germline, CDR1 SGDLS and CDR2 YYNGEE.

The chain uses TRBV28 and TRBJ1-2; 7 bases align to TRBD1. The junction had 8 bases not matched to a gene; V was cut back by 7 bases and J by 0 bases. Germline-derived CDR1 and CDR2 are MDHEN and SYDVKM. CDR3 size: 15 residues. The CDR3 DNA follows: TGTGCCAGCAATAGGGGGACAGCAGCTAACTATGGCTACACCTTC. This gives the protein CASNRGTAANYGYTF.

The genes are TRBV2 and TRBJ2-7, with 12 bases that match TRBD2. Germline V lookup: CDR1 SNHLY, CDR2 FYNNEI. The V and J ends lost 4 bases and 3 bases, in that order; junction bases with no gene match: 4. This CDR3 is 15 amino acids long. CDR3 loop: CASSGGTSGFYEQYF. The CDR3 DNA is TGTGCCAGCAGTGGGGGGACTAGCGGGTTCTACGAGCAGTACTTC.

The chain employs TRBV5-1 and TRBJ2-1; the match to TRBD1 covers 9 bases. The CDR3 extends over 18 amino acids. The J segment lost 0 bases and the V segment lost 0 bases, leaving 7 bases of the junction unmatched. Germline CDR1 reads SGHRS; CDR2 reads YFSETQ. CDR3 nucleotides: TGCGCCAGCAGCTTGGGGCGAAACAGGGGGCTCTCCTACAATGAGCAGTTCTTC. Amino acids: CASSLGRNRGLSYNEQFF. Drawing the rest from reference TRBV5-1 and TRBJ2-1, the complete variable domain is KAGVTQTPRYLIKTRGQQVTLSCSPISGHRSVSWYQQTPGQGLQFLFEYFSETQRNKGNFPGRFSGRQFSNSRSEMNVSTLELGDSALYLCASSLGRNRGLSYNEQFFGPGTRLTVL.

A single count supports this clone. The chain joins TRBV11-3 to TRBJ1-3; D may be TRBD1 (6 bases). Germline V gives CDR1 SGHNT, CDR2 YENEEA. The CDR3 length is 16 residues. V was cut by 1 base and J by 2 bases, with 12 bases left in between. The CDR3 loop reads CASSLVGGSPGNTIYF. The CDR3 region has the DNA TGTGCCAGCAGCTTAGTGGGGGGCTCCCCTGGAAACACCATATATTTT.

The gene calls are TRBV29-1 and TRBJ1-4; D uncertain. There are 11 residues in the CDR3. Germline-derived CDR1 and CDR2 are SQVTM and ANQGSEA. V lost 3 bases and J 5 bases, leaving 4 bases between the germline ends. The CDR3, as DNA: TGCAGCGTTGACAGGAATGAAAAACTGTTTTTT. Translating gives CSVDRNEKLFF.

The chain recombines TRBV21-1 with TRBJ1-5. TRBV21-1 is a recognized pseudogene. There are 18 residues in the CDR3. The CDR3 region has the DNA TGTGCCAGCGGAGAGGATAGAACAGTGGAAGAATGCTTTCAGCCCCAGCATTTT. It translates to CASGEDRTVEECFQPQHF.

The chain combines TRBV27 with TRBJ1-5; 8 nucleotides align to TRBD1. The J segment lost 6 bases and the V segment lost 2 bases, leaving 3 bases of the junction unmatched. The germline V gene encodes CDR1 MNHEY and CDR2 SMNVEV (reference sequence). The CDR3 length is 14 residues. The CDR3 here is CASSLQGAGQPQHF. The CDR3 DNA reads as TGTGCCAGCAGTTTACAGGGGGCCGGTCAGCCCCAGCATTTT.

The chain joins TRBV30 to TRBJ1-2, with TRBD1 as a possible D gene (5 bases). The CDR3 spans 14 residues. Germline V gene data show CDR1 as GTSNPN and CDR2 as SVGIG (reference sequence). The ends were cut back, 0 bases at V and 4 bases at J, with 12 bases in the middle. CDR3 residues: CAWSVSPGSYGYTF. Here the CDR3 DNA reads TGTGCCTGGAGTGTATCTCCAGGGAGCTATGGCTACACCTTC.

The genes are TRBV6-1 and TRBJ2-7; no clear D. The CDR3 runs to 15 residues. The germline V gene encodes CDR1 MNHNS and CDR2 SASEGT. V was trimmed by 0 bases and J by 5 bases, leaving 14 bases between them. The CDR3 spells CASSEASYPRDEQYF. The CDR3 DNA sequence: TGTGCCAGCAGTGAAGCAAGCTACCCACGGGACGAGCAGTACTTC.

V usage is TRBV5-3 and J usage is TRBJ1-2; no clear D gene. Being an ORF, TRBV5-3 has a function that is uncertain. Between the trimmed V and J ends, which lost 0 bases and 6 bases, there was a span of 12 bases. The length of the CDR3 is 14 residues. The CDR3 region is CARSLDWNSHGYTF. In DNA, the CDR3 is TGTGCCAGAAGCTTGGATTGGAACAGCCATGGCTACACCTTC.

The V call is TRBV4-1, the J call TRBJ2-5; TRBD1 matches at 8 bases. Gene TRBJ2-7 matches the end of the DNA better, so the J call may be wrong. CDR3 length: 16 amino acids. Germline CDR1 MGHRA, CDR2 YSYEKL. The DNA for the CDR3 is TGCGCCAGCAGCCAGGTCGACAGGGGAAGCTCCTACGAGCAGTACTTC. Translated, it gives CASSQVDRGSSYEQYF.

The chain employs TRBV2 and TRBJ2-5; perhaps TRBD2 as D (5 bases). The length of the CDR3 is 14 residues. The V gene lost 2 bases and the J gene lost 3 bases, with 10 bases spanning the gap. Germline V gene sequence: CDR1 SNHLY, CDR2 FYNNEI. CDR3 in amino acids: CASSETRVKETQYF. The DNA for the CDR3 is TGTGCCAGCAGTGAAACGAGGGTCAAAGAGACCCAGTACTTC.

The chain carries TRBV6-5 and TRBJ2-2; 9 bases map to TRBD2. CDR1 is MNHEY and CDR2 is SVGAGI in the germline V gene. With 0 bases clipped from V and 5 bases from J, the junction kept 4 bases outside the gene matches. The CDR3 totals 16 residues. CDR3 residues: CASSYSLAGSTGELFF. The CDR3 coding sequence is TGTGCCAGCAGTTACTCTCTAGCGGGAAGTACCGGGGAGCTGTTTTTT.

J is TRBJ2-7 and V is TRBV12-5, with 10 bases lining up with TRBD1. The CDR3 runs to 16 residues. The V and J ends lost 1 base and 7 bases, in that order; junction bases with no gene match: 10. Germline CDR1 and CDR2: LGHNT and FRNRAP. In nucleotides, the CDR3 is TGTGCTAGTGGTTTGGCCTCCGGGACAGGGGTCTTGGAGCAGTACTTC. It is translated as CASGLASGTGVLEQYF.

CDR3 in amino acids: CASSLWVGGRARGNEQFF. The CDR3 region has the DNA TGCGCCAGCAGCCTATGGGTCGGCGGGAGGGCCAGGGGCAATGAGCAGTTCTTC. The gene calls are TRBV5-1 and TRBJ2-1; 9 bases align to TRBD2. The germline CDR1 and CDR2 sequences are SGHRS and YFSETQ. CDR3 length equals 18 residues. V lost 4 bases to trimming and J lost 6 bases; unmatched junction nucleotides: 17.

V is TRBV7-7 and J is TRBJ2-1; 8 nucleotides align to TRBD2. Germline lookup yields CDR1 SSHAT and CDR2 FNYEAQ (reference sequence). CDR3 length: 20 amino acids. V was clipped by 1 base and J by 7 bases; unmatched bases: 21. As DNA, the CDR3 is TGTGCCAGCAGCTTAGGGTTGAACTCCCCGGGCGGGACTAGGAGGAATGAGCAGTTCTTC. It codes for CASSLGLNSPGGTRRNEQFF.

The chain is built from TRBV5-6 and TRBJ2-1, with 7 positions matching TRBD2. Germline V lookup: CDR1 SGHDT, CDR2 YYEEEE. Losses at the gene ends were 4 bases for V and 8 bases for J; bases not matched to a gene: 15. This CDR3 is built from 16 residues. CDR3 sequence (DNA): TGTGCCAGCAGCCAATACCGGGACTACCTATTATATGAGCAGTTCTTC. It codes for CASSQYRDYLLYEQFF.